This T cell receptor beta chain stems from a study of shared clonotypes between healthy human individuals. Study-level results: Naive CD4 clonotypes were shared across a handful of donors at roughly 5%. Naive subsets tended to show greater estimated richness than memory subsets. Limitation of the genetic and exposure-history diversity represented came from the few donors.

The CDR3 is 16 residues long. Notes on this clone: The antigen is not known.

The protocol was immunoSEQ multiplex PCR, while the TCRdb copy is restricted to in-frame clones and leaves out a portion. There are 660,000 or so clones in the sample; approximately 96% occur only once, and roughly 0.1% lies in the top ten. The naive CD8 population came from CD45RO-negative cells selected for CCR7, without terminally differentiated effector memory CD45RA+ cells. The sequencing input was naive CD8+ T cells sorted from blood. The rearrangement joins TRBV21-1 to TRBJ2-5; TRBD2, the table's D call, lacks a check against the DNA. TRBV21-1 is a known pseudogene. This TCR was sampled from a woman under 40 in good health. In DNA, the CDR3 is TGTGCCAGCAGCAAAACGAGACTAGCGGAACAAGAGACCCAGTACTTC. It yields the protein CASSKTRLAEQETQYF.